The 20 T cell receptor beta chains below all came from one sample that was sequenced in a study of beta chain features in type 1 diabetes. General study points: There was a moderate but significant shortening of TCRB CDR3s in all four CD4+ subsets of Type 1 diabetes patients.

All of the isolated RNA was reverse transcribed, so expressed TCRB transcripts were sequenced. Produced via immunoSEQ multiplex PCR; TCRdb's table is partial and in-frame only. The data show about 15,000 clones, more than 55% seen once. Their antigen targets remain unknown. Material: stem cell memory CD4+ T cells from blood. The receptors were gathered from a woman aged 18-29 years with type 1 diabetes.

The chain employs TRBV6-6 and TRBJ2-7; 12 nucleotides align to TRBD2. CDR1 MNHNY and CDR2 SVGAGI come from the germline V gene (reference sequence). This CDR3 region has 14 residues. Trimming at V came to 7 bases and at J to 5 bases, leaving 6 bases not matched to a gene. As DNA, the CDR3 is TGTGCCAGCACCTTGACTAGCGGGAGCCACGAGCAGTACTTC. Amino acid sequence: CASTLTSGSHEQYF.

This clone has more than one count but fewer than ten. The chain is built from TRBV9 and TRBJ1-1; TRBD1 matches at 9 bases. This CDR3 is 14 amino acids long. CDR1 and CDR2 from the germline V gene are SGDLS and YYNGEE. V gave up 0 bases and J gave up 5 bases; unmatched junction bases: 2. The CDR3: CASSVDGTGTEAFF. The CDR3 DNA reads TGTGCCAGCAGCGTAGATGGGACAGGGACTGAAGCTTTCTTT.

The chain joins TRBV28 to TRBJ1-3, with TRBD1 matching over 7 bases. Germline V gene lookup returns CDR1 MDHEN and CDR2 SYDVKM. CDR3 length: 15 amino acids. Germline trimming cut 2 bases from V and 4 bases from J; bases unmatched to any gene: 5. CDR3 DNA: TGTGCCAGCAGTTTAGAGGGGGCAGGCGGAAACACCATATATTTT. This codes for CASSLEGAGGNTIYF.

The chain couples TRBV7-9 to TRBJ2-2; unclear D gene. Trimming pared 9 bases from V and 3 bases from J, leaving 8 bases between. Germline CDR1 and CDR2: SEHNR and FQNEAQ (reference sequence). This CDR3 contains 12 residues. The CDR3 coding sequence is TGTGCCAGTCCTGGCCACACCGGGGAGCTGTTTTTT. Protein sequence: CASPGHTGELFF.

This sequence joins TRBV28 and TRBJ2-5; D possibly corresponds to TRBD1 (6 bases). The J call may be wrong; the DNA end is better matched by TRBJ2-7. Germline CDR1 MDHEN, CDR2 SYDVKM. This CDR3 region has 14 residues. The CDR3 bases are TGTGCCAGCAGTTTGGGACACCCTTTGGGCGAGCAGTACTTC. This gives the protein CASSLGHPLGEQYF.

The chain recombines TRBV2 with TRBJ1-2; 11 bases map to TRBD1. V lost 6 bases and J lost 1; bases outside the gene matches: 1. Germline V gene lookup returns CDR1 SNHLY and CDR2 FYNNEI. The CDR3 is 14 amino acids. The CDR3 coding sequence is TGTGCCAGCAGGGGACAGGGGGGTAACTATGGCTACACCTTC. It specifies CASRGQGGNYGYTF. Complete variable domain (other parts from reference TRBV2 and TRBJ1-2): EPEVTQTPSHQVTQMGQEVILRCVPISNHLYFYWYRQILGQKVEFLVSFYNNEISEKSEIFDDQFSVERPDGSNFTLKIRSTKLEDSAMYFCASRGQGGNYGYTFGSGTRLTVV.

A few counts support this clone. This chain links TRBV7-2 with TRBJ1-5; weak D call: TRBD1 (5 bases). The V end was cut by 3 bases, the J end by 7 bases, with 13 bases between. This CDR3 comprises 14 residues. Looked up from germline, CDR1 is SGHTA and CDR2 is FQGNSA. Written as DNA, the CDR3 is TGTGCCAGCAGCTTGGGGCAGATCCTACAGCCCCAGCATTTT. This sequence encodes CASSLGQILQPQHF.

V usage is TRBV7-2 and J usage is TRBJ1-4; 7 bases fit TRBD1. Germline assignment: CDR1 SGHTA and CDR2 FQGNSA. With 4 bases clipped from V and 5 bases from J, the junction kept 7 bases outside the gene matches. The CDR3 is 15 residues long. CDR3 bases: TGTGCCAGCAGCTACTCCCAGGGGGGAAATGAAAAACTGTTTTTT. Translated: CASSYSQGGNEKLFF.

The chain is built from TRBV6-6 and TRBJ2-7, with D perhaps TRBD2 (6 bases). Deletions cut 6 bases from V and 6 bases from J, with 21 bases between. This CDR3 contains 15 residues. Per germline, CDR1 MNHNY and CDR2 SVGAGI (reference sequence). CDR3 in DNA: TGTGCCAGCAGCACGGGGGTGGCGGGCCCAGGCGAGCAGTACTTC. It specifies CASSTGVAGPGEQYF.

This clone was recorded a few times. V usage is TRBV5-1 and J usage is TRBJ2-1, with 7 bases aligning to TRBD1. The CDR3 sequence is 15 residues long. J was trimmed by 4 bases and V by 4 bases; bases with no gene match: 8. CDR1 SGHRS and CDR2 YFSETQ come from the germline V gene. For the CDR3, the DNA is TGCGCCAGCAGCGTACAGGGGATTGATTACAATGAGCAGTTCTTC. It yields the protein CASSVQGIDYNEQFF.

The CDR3 nucleotides are TGTGCCACCCCGTGTGGGGGCGGGACCGGGGAGCTGTTTTTT. It encodes CATPCGGGTGELFF. This rearrangement joins TRBV27 to TRBJ2-2, with D possibly TRBD1 on 6 matching bases. Germline loops: CDR1 MNHEY, CDR2 SMNVEV (reference sequence). The V end was cut by 10 bases, the J end by 5 bases, with 17 bases between. The CDR3 runs to 14 residues.

This chain joins TRBV7-2 and TRBJ2-5, with TRBD1 matching over 8 bases. The better agreement between TRBJ2-7 and the DNA end casts doubt on the J call. This CDR3 is built from 13 residues. Germline V gene sequence: CDR1 SGHTA, CDR2 FQGNSA. CDR3 in amino acids: CASSPRGRVEQYF. The CDR3 nucleotides are TGTGCCAGCAGCCCCAGGGGGCGCGTCGAGCAGTACTTC.

The chain joins TRBV5-1 to TRBJ2-3; 11 nucleotides match TRBD2. CDR3 length: 16 residues. Germline V CDR1 and CDR2: SGHRS, YFSETQ. V gave up 3 bases and J gave up 4 bases; unmatched junction bases: 7. The CDR3, as DNA: TGCGCCAGCAGCTCGCGACTAGCGGGGAAAGCAGATACGCAGTATTTT. It encodes CASSSRLAGKADTQYF. Variable domain in full (rest from reference TRBV5-1 and TRBJ2-3): KAGVTQTPRYLIKTRGQQVTLSCSPISGHRSVSWYQQTPGQGLQFLFEYFSETQRNKGNFPGRFSGRQFSNSRSEMNVSTLELGDSALYLCASSSRLAGKADTQYFGPGTRLTVL.

The V call is TRBV7-2, the J call TRBJ2-2, with D hard to call. Germline CDR1 is SGHTA and CDR2 is FQGNSA. The V and J ends lost 5 bases and 5 bases respectively, with 15 bases between them. The length of the CDR3 is 15 residues. The CDR3 region has the DNA TGTGCCAGCAGCCCCCCCCCAAGCGCGACCGGGGAGCTGTTTTTT. It encodes CASSPPPSATGELFF.

V gene TRBV7-9 combines with J gene TRBJ2-5, with D possibly being TRBD1 (6 bases). Trimming stripped 4 bases from V and 3 bases from J, with 18 bases between. This CDR3 contains 16 residues. Germline V gene data show CDR1 as SEHNR and CDR2 as FQNEAQ (reference sequence). The CDR3, as DNA: TGTGCCAGCAGCTCCCGGATGGGTGGGACAAAAGAGACCCAGTACTTC. Its translation is CASSSRMGGTKETQYF.

This clone was seen a few times. This chain links TRBV2 with TRBJ1-5; the match to TRBD1 covers 8 bases. Germline V gene sequence: CDR1 SNHLY, CDR2 FYNNEI. The CDR3 totals 13 residues. V was clipped by 11 bases and J by 3 bases; unmatched bases: 6. This CDR3 is CAHGDRPNQPQHF. The DNA of the CDR3 is TGTGCCCATGGGGACAGGCCCAATCAGCCCCAGCATTTT.

The V and J genes are TRBV10-3 and TRBJ2-5; possible D gene TRBD2, 5 bases. The germline gives CDR1 ENHRY, CDR2 SYGVKD. V was pared by 5 bases and J by 2 bases, with 6 bases between. The CDR3 is made up of 12 amino acids. CDR3 in DNA: TGTGCCATCAGTTCGGGACAAGAGACCCAGTACTTC. Encoded protein: CAISSGQETQYF.

The chain couples TRBV7-7 to TRBJ2-3; the match to TRBD1 covers 8 bases. Germline CDR1 reads SSHAT; CDR2 reads FNYEAQ (reference sequence). The CDR3 length is 15 residues. V gave up 5 bases and J gave up 0 bases; unmatched junction bases: 4. The CDR3 protein is CASSPGTGSTDTQYF. CDR3 sequence (DNA): TGTGCCAGCAGCCCAGGGACAGGCAGCACAGATACGCAGTATTTT.

This clone occurred a few times. This chain connects TRBV2 to TRBJ2-1; no clear D. The CDR3 extends over 14 amino acids. Trimming took 3 bases from V and 4 from J, leaving 10 bases between them. Per the germline V gene, CDR1 is SNHLY and CDR2 is FYNNEI. The CDR3 protein is CASSESSSYNEQFF. CDR3 in DNA: TGTGCCAGCAGTGAGTCGAGTTCTTACAATGAGCAGTTCTTC.

The chain combines TRBV19 with TRBJ1-2; 10 bases are a match to TRBD1. Unmatched junction bases numbered 11, after V lost 5 bases and J lost 8 bases. The CDR3 extends over 15 amino acids. Per germline, CDR1 LNHDA and CDR2 SQIVND (reference sequence). CDR3 nucleotide sequence: TGTGCCAGTAGTCAAGCCGGGACAGGGGTCGGAGGCTACACCTTC. Translating it yields CASSQAGTGVGGYTF.